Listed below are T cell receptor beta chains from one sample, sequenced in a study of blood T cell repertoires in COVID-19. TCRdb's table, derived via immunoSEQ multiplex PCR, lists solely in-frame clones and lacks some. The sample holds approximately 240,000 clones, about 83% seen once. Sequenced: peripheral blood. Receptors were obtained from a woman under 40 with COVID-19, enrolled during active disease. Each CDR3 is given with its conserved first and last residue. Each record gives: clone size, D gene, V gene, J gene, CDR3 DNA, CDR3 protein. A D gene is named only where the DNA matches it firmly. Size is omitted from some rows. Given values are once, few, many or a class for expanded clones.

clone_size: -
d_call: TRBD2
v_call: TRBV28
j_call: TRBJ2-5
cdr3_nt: TGTGCCACCCAGCGGGGGCAAGAGACCCAGTACTTC
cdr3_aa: CATQRGQETQYF

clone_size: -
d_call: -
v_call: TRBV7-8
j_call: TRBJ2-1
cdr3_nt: TGTGCCAGCACCGACCACCGGGCGGGTTCCTACAATGAGCAGTTCTTC
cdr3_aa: CASTDHRAGSYNEQFF

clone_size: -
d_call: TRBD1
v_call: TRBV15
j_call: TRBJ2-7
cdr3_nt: TGTGCCACCAGCAGAGATGACAGGGGGCGGTACGAGCAGTACTTC
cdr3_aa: CATSRDDRGRYEQYF

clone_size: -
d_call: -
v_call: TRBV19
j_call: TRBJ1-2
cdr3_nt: TGTGCCAGTAGACGGTTAACAGGCTTAACTAACTATGGCTACACCTTC
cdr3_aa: CASRRLTGLTNYGYTF

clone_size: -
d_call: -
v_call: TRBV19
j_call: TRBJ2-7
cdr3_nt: TGTGCCAGTAGTATAGATCCGAGCGGCTCCTACGAGCAGTACTTC
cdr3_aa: CASSIDPSGSYEQYF

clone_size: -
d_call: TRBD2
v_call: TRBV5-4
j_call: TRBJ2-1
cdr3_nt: TGTGCCAGCAGGCGGGGACTAAATGAGCAGTTCTTC
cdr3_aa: CASRRGLNEQFF

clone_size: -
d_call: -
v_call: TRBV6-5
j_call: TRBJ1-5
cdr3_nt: TGTGCCAGCAGGGGGAGTTTAATTGGTCAGCCCCAGCATTTT
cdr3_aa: CASRGSLIGQPQHF

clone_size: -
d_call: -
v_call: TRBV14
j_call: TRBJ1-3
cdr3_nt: TGTGCCAGCTCGGACCTCTGGATCAACAGGATATATTTT
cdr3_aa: CASSDLWINRIYF

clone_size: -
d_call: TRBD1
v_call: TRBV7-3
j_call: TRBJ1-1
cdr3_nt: TGTGCCAGCAGCTTGGAGGGGGCAAACACTGAAGCTTTCTTT
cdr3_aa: CASSLEGANTEAFF

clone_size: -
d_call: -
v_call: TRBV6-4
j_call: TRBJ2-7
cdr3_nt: TGTGCCAGCAGTGAGGCTAGCCTGGAACGCGAGCAGTACTTC
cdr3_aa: CASSEASLEREQYF

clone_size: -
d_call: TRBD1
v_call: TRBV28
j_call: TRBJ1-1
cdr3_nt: TGTGCCAGCAACCTATCAGACAGGGCGAGCACTGAAGCTTTCTTT
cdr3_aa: CASNLSDRASTEAFF

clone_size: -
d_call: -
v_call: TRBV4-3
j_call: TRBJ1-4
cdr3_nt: TGCGCCAGCAGCCAAAGGTCGGGAGTAGGGGATCTGTTTTTT
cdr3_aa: CASSQRSGVGDLFF

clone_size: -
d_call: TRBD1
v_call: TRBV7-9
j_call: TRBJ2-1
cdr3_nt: TGTGCCAGCAGCTTAGGGGTTGTGACAGGGGTGGGCTACAATGAGCAGTTCTTC
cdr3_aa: CASSLGVVTGVGYNEQFF

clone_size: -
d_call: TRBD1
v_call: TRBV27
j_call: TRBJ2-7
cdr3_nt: TGTGCCAGCAGCGGGACAGAGAGCTCCTACGAGCAGTACTTC
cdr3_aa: CASSGTESSYEQYF

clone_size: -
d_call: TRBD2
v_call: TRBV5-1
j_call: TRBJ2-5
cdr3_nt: TGCGCCAGCAGAAGCGGGGGGGATCAAGAGACCCAGTACTTC
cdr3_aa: CASRSGGDQETQYF

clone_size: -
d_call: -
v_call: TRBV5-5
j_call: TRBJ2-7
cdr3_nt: TGTGCCAGCAGCTTCGAAGGACAGTCCTTTTCCTACGAGCAGTACTTC
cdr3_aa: CASSFEGQSFSYEQYF

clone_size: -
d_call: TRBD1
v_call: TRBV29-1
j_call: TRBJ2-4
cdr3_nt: TGCAGCGCCGGGACAGGGGACGGGGGCATTCAGTACTTC
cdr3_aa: CSAGTGDGGIQYF

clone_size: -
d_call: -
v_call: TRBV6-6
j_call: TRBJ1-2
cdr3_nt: TGTGCCAGCAGTTGGACAGTCCTCGGCTACACCTTC
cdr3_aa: CASSWTVLGYTF

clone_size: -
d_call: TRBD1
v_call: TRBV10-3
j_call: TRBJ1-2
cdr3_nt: TGTGCCATCAGTGACCAGGGACAGGGGAACTATGGCTACACCTTC
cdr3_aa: CAISDQGQGNYGYTF

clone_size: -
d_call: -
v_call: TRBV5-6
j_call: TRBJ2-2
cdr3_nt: TGTGCCAGCAGCCACAGGTCATACACCGGGGAGCTGTTTTTT
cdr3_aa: CASSHRSYTGELFF

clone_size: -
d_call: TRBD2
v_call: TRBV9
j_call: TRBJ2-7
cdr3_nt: TGTGCCAGCAGCGTAGTAGCGGGAGGGGACGAGCAGTACTTC
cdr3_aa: CASSVVAGGDEQYF

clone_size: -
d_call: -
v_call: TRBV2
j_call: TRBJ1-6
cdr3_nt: TGTGCCAGCAGAAAGATCAGGGTAGGAAATTCACCCCTCCACTTT
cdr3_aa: CASRKIRVGNSPLHF

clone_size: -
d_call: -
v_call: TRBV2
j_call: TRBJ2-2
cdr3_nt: TGTGCCAGCAGTGATACCCAGGGTTACACCGGGGAGCTGTTTTTT
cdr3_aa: CASSDTQGYTGELFF

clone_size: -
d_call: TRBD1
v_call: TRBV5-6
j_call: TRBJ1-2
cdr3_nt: TGTGCCAGCAGCTTGGATGGACAGGGGATTAGGAATGGCTACACCTTC
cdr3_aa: CASSLDGQGIRNGYTF

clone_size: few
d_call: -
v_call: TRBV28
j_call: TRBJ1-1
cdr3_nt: TGTGCCAGCAGTTACGGAAGGGGACTTCTGAACACTGAAGCTTTCTTT
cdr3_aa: CASSYGRGLLNTEAFF

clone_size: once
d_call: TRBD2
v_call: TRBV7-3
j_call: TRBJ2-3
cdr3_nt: TGTGCCAGCCGGGGGGCAGATACGCAGTATTTT
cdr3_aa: CASRGADTQYF

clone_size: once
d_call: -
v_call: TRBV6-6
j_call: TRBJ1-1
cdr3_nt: TGTGCCAGCAGTTCCAACAGTAAGGTCGCTGAAGCTTTCTTT
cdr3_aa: CASSSNSKVAEAFF

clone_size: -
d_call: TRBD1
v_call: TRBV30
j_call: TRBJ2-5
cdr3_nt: TGTGCCTGCTACAGGGGTCCACAAGAGACCCAGTACTTC
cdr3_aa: CACYRGPQETQYF

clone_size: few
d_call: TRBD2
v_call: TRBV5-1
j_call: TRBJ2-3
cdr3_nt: TGCGCCAGCAGCCCCGGACTAGCGGGGGGCACAGATACGCAGTATTTT
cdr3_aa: CASSPGLAGGTDTQYF

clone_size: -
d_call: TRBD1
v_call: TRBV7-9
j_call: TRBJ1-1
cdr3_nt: TGTGCCAGCAGGACCGGGACAGGGGGCGATGGCACTGAAGCTTTCTTT
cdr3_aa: CASRTGTGGDGTEAFF

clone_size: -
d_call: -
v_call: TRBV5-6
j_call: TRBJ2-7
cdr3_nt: TGTGCCAGCAGCTTACAAGTGGGGCAGGACTACGAGCAGTACTTC
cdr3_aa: CASSLQVGQDYEQYF

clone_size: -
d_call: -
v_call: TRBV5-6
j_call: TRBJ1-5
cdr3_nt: TGTGCCAGCTCCGGGGGATATAGCAATCAGCCCCAGCATTTT
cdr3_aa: CASSGGYSNQPQHF

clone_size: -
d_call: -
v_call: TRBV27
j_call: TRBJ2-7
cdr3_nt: TGTGCCAGCAGTTTATCGCGGGGGCCCCTGTCCTACGAGCAGTACTTC
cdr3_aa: CASSLSRGPLSYEQYF

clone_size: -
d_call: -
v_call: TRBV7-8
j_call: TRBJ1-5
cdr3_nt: TGTGCCAGTAGGCAGGGTGACAATCAGCCCCAGCATTTT
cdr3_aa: CASRQGDNQPQHF

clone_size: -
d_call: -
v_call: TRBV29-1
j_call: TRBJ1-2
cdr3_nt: TGCAGCGTTCCTAGGACAGAAGATAAAGGCTACACCTTC
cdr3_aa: CSVPRTEDKGYTF

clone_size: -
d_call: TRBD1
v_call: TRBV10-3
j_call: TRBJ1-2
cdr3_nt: TGTGCCATCAGTGAACTCACAGGGGGCGCGTACTACACCTTC
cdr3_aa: CAISELTGGAYYTF

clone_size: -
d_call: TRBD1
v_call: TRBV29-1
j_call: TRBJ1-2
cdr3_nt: TGCAGCGGGGGACAGCTTAACTATGGCTACACCTTC
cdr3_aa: CSGGQLNYGYTF

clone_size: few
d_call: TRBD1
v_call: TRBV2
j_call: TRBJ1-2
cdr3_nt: TGTGCCAGCAGAGACGACAGGGAGGCTGGCTACACCTTC
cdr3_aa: CASRDDREAGYTF

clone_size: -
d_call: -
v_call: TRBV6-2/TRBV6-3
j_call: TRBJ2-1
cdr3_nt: TGTGCCAGCAGTAACAGGAAGAGTGAGCAGTTCTTC
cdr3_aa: CASSNRKSEQFF

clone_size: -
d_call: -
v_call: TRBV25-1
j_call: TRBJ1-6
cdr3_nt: TGTGCCAGCAGTGATACAGCCAGGAATTCACCCCTCCACTTT
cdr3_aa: CASSDTARNSPLHF

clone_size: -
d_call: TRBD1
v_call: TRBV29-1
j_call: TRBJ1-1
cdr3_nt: TGCAGCGTCAAGGGGACAGGGGCGTGGAACACTGAAGCTTTCTTT
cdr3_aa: CSVKGTGAWNTEAFF

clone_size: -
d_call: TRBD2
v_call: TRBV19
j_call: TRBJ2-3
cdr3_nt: TGTGCCAGTAGTATAGGACTAGCCACAGATACGCAGTATTTT
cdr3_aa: CASSIGLATDTQYF

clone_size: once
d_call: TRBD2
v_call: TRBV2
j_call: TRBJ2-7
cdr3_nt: TGTGCCGGACTTGGGAGGGGCTCCTACGAGCAGTACTTC
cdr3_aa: CAGLGRGSYEQYF

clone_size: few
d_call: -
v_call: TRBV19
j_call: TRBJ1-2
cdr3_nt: TGTGCCAGTAGTATAGTGGGACTGACCTATGGCTACACCTTC
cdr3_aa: CASSIVGLTYGYTF

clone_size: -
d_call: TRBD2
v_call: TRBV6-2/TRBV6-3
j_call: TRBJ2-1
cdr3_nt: TGTGCCAGCAGTTATAATGCTGGGACCGAAACTAGCGGGAGTTGGGATGAGCAGTTCTTC
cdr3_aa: CASSYNAGTETSGSWDEQFF

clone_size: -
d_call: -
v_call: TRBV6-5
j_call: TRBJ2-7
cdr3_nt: TGTGCCAGCAGTTACTCGAACGCGCGAACCTACGAGCAGTACTTC
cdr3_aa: CASSYSNARTYEQYF

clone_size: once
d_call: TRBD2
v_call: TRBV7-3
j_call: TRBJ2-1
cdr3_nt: TGTGCCAGCAGCCCTACAATAGCGGGGGGGCGTAATGAGCAGTTCTTC
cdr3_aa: CASSPTIAGGRNEQFF

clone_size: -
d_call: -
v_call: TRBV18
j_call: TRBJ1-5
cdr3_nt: TGTGCCAGCTCCCTCAAGACAGGTACCAGCAATCAGCCCCAGCATTTT
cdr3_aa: CASSLKTGTSNQPQHF

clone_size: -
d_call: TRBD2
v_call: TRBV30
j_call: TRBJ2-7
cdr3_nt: TGTGCCTGGAGTTCGGGACTAGCGGGGGGGACGTCCTACGAGCAGTACTTC
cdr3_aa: CAWSSGLAGGTSYEQYF

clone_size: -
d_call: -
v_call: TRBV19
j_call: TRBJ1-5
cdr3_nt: TGTGCCAGTAGTATTGTGGCGGATCAGCCCCAGCATTTT
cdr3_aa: CASSIVADQPQHF

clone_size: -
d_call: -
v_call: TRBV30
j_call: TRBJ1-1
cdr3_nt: TGTGCCTGGAGTGTTGGTCGGTTGAACACTGAAGCTTTCTTT
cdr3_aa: CAWSVGRLNTEAFF

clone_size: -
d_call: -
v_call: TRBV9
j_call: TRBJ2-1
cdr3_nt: TGTGCCAGCAGCGGTTGGACTGAGGATGAGCAGTTCTTC
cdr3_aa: CASSGWTEDEQFF

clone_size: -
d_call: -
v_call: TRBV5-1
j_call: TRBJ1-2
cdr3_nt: TGCGCCAGCAGCTTGACAGTTAACTATGGCTACACCTTC
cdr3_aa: CASSLTVNYGYTF

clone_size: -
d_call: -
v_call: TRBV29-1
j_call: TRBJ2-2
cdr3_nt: TGCAGCGTACGGACAGAAGACACCGGGGAGCTGTTTTTT
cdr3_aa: CSVRTEDTGELFF